The 29 T cell receptor beta chains below come from one sample, sequenced in a study of cytomegalovirus exposure and HLA in healthy donors. A multiplex PCR was run with 60 Vbeta primers and 13 Jbeta primers. Sequencing used immunoSEQ multiplex PCR; TCRdb keeps in-frame clones, though not all of them. The repertoire holds some 85,000 clones, with 70% to 85% as singletons. The source material was PBMCs. These receptor sequences come from a woman aged 45-59 years in good health and CMV-seronegative.

The gene calls are TRBV6-6 and TRBJ1-1; D gene ambiguous. From germline, CDR1 is MNHNY and CDR2 SVGAGI (reference sequence). Trimming pared 5 bases from V and 1 base from J, leaving 8 bases between. The CDR3 is 13 residues long. The CDR3 nucleotides read TGTGCCAGCAGTCGACTGGGGAACACTGAAGCTTTCTTT. It encodes CASSRLGNTEAFF.

The rearrangement joins TRBV13 to TRBJ2-3; 7 positions agree with TRBD2. V shed 6 bases and J 4 bases; nucleotides not matched to a gene: 10. CDR1 PRHDT and CDR2 FYEKMQ come from the germline V gene (reference sequence). The CDR3 has 15 residues. CDR3 region: CASSTTSDGPDTQYF. The CDR3 DNA reads TGTGCCAGCAGTACAACTAGCGACGGCCCAGATACGCAGTATTTT.

This chain joins TRBV7-3 and TRBJ2-5, with 8 bases identical to TRBD2. The assigned J gene may be wrong: the sequence end matches TRBJ2-7 better. The CDR3 has 14 amino acids. Germline CDR1 is SGHTA and CDR2 is FQGTGA. The DNA for the CDR3 is TGTGCCAGCAGCTTAACCGGGGGGGACTACGAGCAGTACTTC. It codes for CASSLTGGDYEQYF.

This clone came up once. The chain links TRBV27 to TRBJ1-5; tentatively, D is TRBD1 (5 bases). Germline assignment: CDR1 MNHEY and CDR2 SMNVEV (reference sequence). The CDR3 covers 13 residues. The ends were cut back, 7 bases at V and 11 bases at J, with 18 bases in the middle. CDR3 residues: CASMGDGRGAQHF. Written as DNA, the CDR3 is TGTGCCAGCATGGGGGACGGTCGGGGGGCCCAGCATTTT.

This clone was observed a few times. The chain employs TRBV2 and TRBJ2-1, with no clear D. Per germline, CDR1 SNHLY and CDR2 FYNNEI. V was cut by 2 bases and J by 4 bases, with 9 bases left in between. The CDR3 contains 14 residues. CDR3 loop: CASSESGSYNEQFF. The CDR3 bases are TGTGCCAGCAGTGAATCAGGCAGTTACAATGAGCAGTTCTTC.

This chain links TRBV2 with TRBJ2-7, with D possibly TRBD1 on 7 matching bases. Per germline, CDR1 SNHLY and CDR2 FYNNEI. The V gene lost 2 bases and the J gene lost 7 bases, with 15 bases spanning the gap. The CDR3 is made up of 14 amino acids. CDR3 loop: CASSERQGGKEQYF. CDR3 in DNA: TGTGCCAGCAGTGAACGACAGGGAGGTAAAGAGCAGTACTTC.

The CDR3 DNA follows: TGTGCCAGCAGCAAAGCCCTCCGGGACAGGGGCCGACAAAGCTCCTATAATTCACCCCTCCACTTT. Encoded protein: CASSKALRDRGRQSSYNSPLHF. V usage is TRBV21-1 and J usage is TRBJ1-6; the D call TRBD1 from the table was never checked on the DNA. TRBV21-1 is classified as a pseudogene. The CDR3 consists of 22 residues.

The chain employs TRBV9 and TRBJ1-2; a weak D match, TRBD1 (5 bases). Trimming pared 3 bases from V and 7 bases from J, leaving 10 bases between. The CDR3 has 12 residues. Per the germline V gene, CDR1 is SGDLS and CDR2 is YYNGEE. The CDR3 region has the DNA TGTGCCAGCAGCGCCAGGGAGGGTGGCTACACCTTC. As protein: CASSAREGGYTF. The whole variable domain, remainder taken from reference TRBV9 and TRBJ1-2, is DSGVTQTPKHLITATGQRVTLRCSPRSGDLSVYWYQQSLDQGLQFLIQYYNGEERAKGNILERFSAQQFPDLHSELNLSSLELGDSALYFCASSAREGGYTFGSGTRLTVV.

This rearrangement joins TRBV27 to TRBJ2-7; TRBD2 agrees at 11 bases. V was clipped by 8 bases and J by 6 bases; unmatched bases: 21. Germline V gene sequence: CDR1 MNHEY, CDR2 SMNVEV (reference sequence). This CDR3 spans 18 amino acids. The CDR3 is CASGLLAGAVIPTGEQYF. In nucleotides, the CDR3 is TGTGCCAGCGGCTTACTAGCGGGAGCAGTAATCCCTACGGGCGAGCAGTACTTC.

CDR3 loop: CASSLSGRSTGELFF. As DNA, the CDR3 is TGTGCCAGCAGCCTTAGCGGGAGAAGCACCGGGGAGCTGTTTTTT. The gene calls are TRBV5-4 and TRBJ2-2; 9 bases are a match to TRBD2. This CDR3 region has 15 residues. V lost 4 bases to trimming and J lost 4 bases; unmatched junction nucleotides: 5. Germline V gives CDR1 SGHNT, CDR2 YYREEE (reference sequence).

The rearrangement joins TRBV20-1 to TRBJ1-1; D unclear. The V end was cut by 6 bases, the J end by 3 bases, with 8 bases between. The CDR3 has 11 amino acids. The germline V gene encodes CDR1 DFQATT and CDR2 SNEGSKA (reference sequence). As DNA, the CDR3 is TGCAGTGCGAGTATATACACTGAAGCTTTCTTT. Translating it yields CSASIYTEAFF.

The chain is built from TRBV30 and TRBJ1-5, with D hard to call. With 5 bases removed from V and 4 bases from J, the gap between germline ends came to 9 bases. The CDR3 runs to 12 residues. The germline gives CDR1 GTSNPN, CDR2 SVGIG (reference sequence). The CDR3 is CAWGNINQPQHF. Here the CDR3 DNA reads TGTGCCTGGGGCAATATAAATCAGCCCCAGCATTTT.

The V call is TRBV6-6, the J call TRBJ1-1, with D possibly being TRBD1 (6 bases). The CDR3 consists of 15 residues. Germline assignment: CDR1 MNHNY and CDR2 SVGAGI (reference sequence). With 7 bases removed from V and 0 bases from J, the gap between germline ends came to 15 bases. The CDR3 here is CASTRQELMNTEAFF. The CDR3 region has the DNA TGTGCCAGCACCCGACAGGAGCTTATGAACACTGAAGCTTTCTTT.

This rearrangement joins TRBV9 to TRBJ2-5, with D possibly TRBD2 on 6 matching bases. The germline gives CDR1 SGDLS, CDR2 YYNGEE. This CDR3 spans 14 amino acids. V was pared by 0 bases and J by 2 bases, with 8 bases between. As DNA, the CDR3 is TGTGCCAGCAGCGTAGGGCTAGCGCAAGAGACCCAGTACTTC. The encoded protein is CASSVGLAQETQYF.

This chain connects TRBV19 to TRBJ2-1, with D perhaps TRBD1 (5 bases). V lost 5 bases and J 3 bases, leaving 20 bases between the germline ends. CDR1 is LNHDA and CDR2 is SQIVND in the germline V gene (reference sequence). The CDR3 consists of 17 residues. CDR3 sequence (DNA): TGTGCCAGTAGTTCACGCGTGACAGTCTTCAACTACAATGAGCAGTTCTTC. It codes for CASSSRVTVFNYNEQFF.

The gene calls are TRBV19 and TRBJ1-5, with 7 nucleotides matching TRBD1. The CDR3 is made up of 15 amino acids. The ends lost 5 bases at V and 3 bases at J; junction bases unmatched: 7. CDR1 is LNHDA, CDR2 SQIVND, per germline (reference sequence). Here the CDR3 reads CASSFTGVFNQPQHF. The DNA of the CDR3 is TGTGCCAGTAGTTTCACAGGGGTCTTCAATCAGCCCCAGCATTTT.

The chain is built from TRBV27 and TRBJ2-7; 10 positions match TRBD1. The CDR3 covers 18 residues. The V and J ends lost 0 bases and 3 bases, in that order; junction bases with no gene match: 11. Germline V gene data show CDR1 as MNHEY and CDR2 as SMNVEV (reference sequence). The CDR3 coding sequence is TGTGCCAGCAGTTTATCCCCTCCGGGACAGGGGAATTTCTACGAGCAGTACTTC. Amino acid sequence: CASSLSPPGQGNFYEQYF.

The gene calls are TRBV5-4 and TRBJ1-4; 7 bases fit TRBD1. Trimming at V came to 4 bases and at J to 8 bases, leaving 8 bases not matched to a gene. The CDR3 length is 14 residues. Germline-derived CDR1 and CDR2 are SGHNT and YYREEE (reference sequence). The DNA of the CDR3 is TGTGCCAGCAGCCCGGACAGGCGACTCGAAAAACTGTTTTTT. It yields the protein CASSPDRRLEKLFF.

A single count supports this clone. The V gene is TRBV4-2, the J gene TRBJ2-7, with TRBD2 matching 7 bases. Losses at the gene ends were 0 bases for V and 4 bases for J; bases not matched to a gene: 3. The CDR3 length is 14 residues. In germline, CDR1 is LGHNA, CDR2 YNFKEQ. CDR3 in amino acids: CASSQEGREYEQYF. In nucleotides, the CDR3 is TGTGCCAGCAGCCAAGAGGGGCGGGAGTACGAGCAGTACTTC.

The J gene is TRBJ2-5, the V gene TRBV25-1; TRBD1 might be the D (5 bases). This CDR3 is built from 16 residues. Germline loops: CDR1 MGHDK, CDR2 SYGVNS. Between the trimmed V and J ends, which lost 2 bases and 7 bases, there was a span of 20 bases. DNA of the CDR3: TGTGCCAGCAGTGAACAAGGGATCGGGCAGCAGGGGACCCAGTACTTC. Translating it yields CASSEQGIGQQGTQYF.

This sequence joins TRBV5-1 and TRBJ2-2; 13 nucleotides agree with TRBD2. The CDR3 sequence is 18 residues long. Germline assignment: CDR1 SGHRS and CDR2 YFSETQ. The junction had 10 bases not matched to a gene; V was cut back by 4 bases and J by 4 bases. The CDR3 here is CASSTGLAGALTTGELFF. DNA of the CDR3: TGCGCCAGCAGCACCGGACTAGCGGGGGCTCTCACCACCGGGGAGCTGTTTTTT.

This clone was seen once. V and J are TRBV5-1 and TRBJ2-3; 11 bases map to TRBD2. The germline CDR1 and CDR2 sequences are SGHRS and YFSETQ. V lost 4 bases to trimming and J lost 4 bases; unmatched junction nucleotides: 11. There are 17 residues in the CDR3. The DNA for the CDR3 is TGCGCCAGCAGCCCCCCCCTGACTAGCGGGGAGGCAGATACGCAGTATTTT. Translated: CASSPPLTSGEADTQYF.

The chain recombines TRBV9 with TRBJ2-3, with 9 bases fitting TRBD2. This CDR3 is 16 amino acids long. V dropped 0 bases and J dropped 0; count of bases not matched to a gene: 2. The germline CDR1 and CDR2 sequences are SGDLS and YYNGEE. The CDR3: CASSVASGGSTDTQYF. The CDR3 coding sequence is TGTGCCAGCAGCGTAGCGAGCGGGGGGAGCACAGATACGCAGTATTTT.

This clone was detected only once. This rearrangement joins TRBV5-4 to TRBJ1-1; D possibly corresponds to TRBD1 (6 bases). The V gene lost 3 bases and the J gene lost 3 bases, with 15 bases spanning the gap. The CDR3 runs to 15 residues. Germline V lookup: CDR1 SGHNT, CDR2 YYREEE (reference sequence). CDR3 amino acids: CASSSTGRGHTEAFF. The CDR3 bases are TGTGCCAGCAGCTCGACGGGCAGGGGCCACACTGAAGCTTTCTTT.

The chain has TRBV11-2 and TRBJ2-3; D may be TRBD2 (6 bases). Trimming took off 3 bases at V and 4 bases at J, with 11 bases between the two ends. The germline V gene has CDR1 SGHAT and CDR2 FQNNGV. This CDR3 is built from 14 residues. The CDR3 bases are TGTGCCAGCAGCTTCGGAGGGGCCGCAGATACGCAGTATTTT. Translating gives CASSFGGAADTQYF.

The rearrangement links TRBV19 to TRBJ1-2; no clear D. CDR3 length: 12 residues. Germline CDR1 LNHDA, CDR2 SQIVND (reference sequence). V was clipped by 4 bases and J by 8 bases, with 11 bases between them. The DNA for the CDR3 is TGTGCCAGTAGTAGTATTGGGAGGGGCTACACCTTC. It is translated as CASSSIGRGYTF. The whole variable domain, filled in from reference TRBV19 and TRBJ1-2, reads DGGITQSPKYLFRKEGQNVTLSCEQNLNHDAMYWYRQDPGQGLRLIYYSQIVNDFQKGDIAEGYSVSREKKESFPLTVTSAQKNPTAFYLCASSSIGRGYTFGSGTRLTVV.

The CDR3 DNA sequence: TGTGCCATCAGTGAGTCGAGCTCCTACGAGCAGTACTTC. Protein product: CAISESSSYEQYF. The chain links TRBV10-3 to TRBJ2-5; no clear D gene. The end of the DNA aligns better with TRBJ2-7, so the J call may be wrong. Germline values: CDR1 ENHRY, CDR2 SYGVKD. The CDR3 has 13 residues.

The gene calls are TRBV6-1 and TRBJ1-2; 9 positions agree with TRBD1. The CDR3 has 14 amino acids. CDR1 is MNHNS and CDR2 is SASEGT in the germline V gene. V lost 7 bases and J lost 4; bases outside the gene matches: 7. In DNA form, the CDR3 reads TGTGCCAGCACCTTGGGGGGACAGGGCTATGGCTACACCTTC. This gives the protein CASTLGGQGYGYTF.

The chain couples TRBV10-3 to TRBJ2-1; 8 bases are shared with TRBD2. This CDR3 is 14 amino acids long. Losses at the gene ends were 7 bases for V and 6 bases for J; bases not matched to a gene: 8. Germline CDR1 ENHRY, CDR2 SYGVKD. The CDR3 region is CAITEGGGLNEQFF. In DNA, the CDR3 is TGTGCCATCACCGAAGGCGGGGGGCTCAATGAGCAGTTCTTC.